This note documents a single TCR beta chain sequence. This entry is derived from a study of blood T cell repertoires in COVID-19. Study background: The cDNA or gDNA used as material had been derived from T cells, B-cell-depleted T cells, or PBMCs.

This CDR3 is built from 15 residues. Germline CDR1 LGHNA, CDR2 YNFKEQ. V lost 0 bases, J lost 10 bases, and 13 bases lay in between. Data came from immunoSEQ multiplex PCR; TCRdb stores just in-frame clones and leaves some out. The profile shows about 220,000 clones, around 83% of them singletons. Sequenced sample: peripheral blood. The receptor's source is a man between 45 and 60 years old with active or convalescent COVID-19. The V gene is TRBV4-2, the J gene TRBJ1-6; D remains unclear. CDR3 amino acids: CASSQDSSRSSPLHF. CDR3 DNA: TGTGCCAGCAGCCAAGATAGTAGCCGGTCGTCACCCCTCCACTTT.